Listed below are T cell receptor beta chains from one sample, sequenced in a study of OX40 agonist ivuxolimab in advanced cancers. Libraries were prepared by immunoSEQ multiplex PCR; TCRdb keeps only in-frame clonotypes and omits some of them. This sample carries about 58,000 clones, about four fifths of them seen once, and the ten largest clones take more than 1.1%. The sequences come from CD4+ or CD8+ T cells sorted from blood, collected in a trial of the OX40 agonist ivuxolimab. These receptors were collected from an adult with an advanced solid tumor such as melanoma, head and neck, liver or kidney cancer. Each CDR3 is given with its conserved first and last residue. Fields, in order: clone size, D gene, V gene, J gene, CDR3 DNA, CDR3 protein. D genes are given only for firm matches. Size is omitted from some rows. Given values are once, few, many or a class for expanded clones.

>NA|TRBD1|TRBV6-1|TRBJ2-7
TGTGCCGGCAGAGGTTGGGACAGAGGCTTGGGGGAGCAGTACTTC
CAGRGWDRGLGEQYF
>NA|NA|TRBV7-6|TRBJ1-4
TGTGCCAGCAGCCCTGACAGGTTTAATGAAAAACTGTTTTTT
CASSPDRFNEKLFF
>NA|NA|TRBV18|TRBJ2-4
TGTGCCAGCTCACCAACACACGGAGCCAAAAACATTCAGTACTTC
CASSPTHGAKNIQYF
>NA|NA|TRBV30|TRBJ2-7
TGTGCCTGGATTGGTGGGAATAGAGGCGGATCCTCCTACGAGCAGTACTTC
CAWIGGNRGGSSYEQYF
>NA|TRBD1|TRBV30|TRBJ1-2
TGTGCCTGGAGTGTACACAGGGGGCGTTATGGCTACACCTTC
CAWSVHRGRYGYTF
>NA|TRBD2|TRBV2|TRBJ2-2
TGTGCCAGCAGAGGGCGGGAGGGCCCCGGGGAGCTGTTTTTT
CASRGREGPGELFF
>few|NA|TRBV6-1|TRBJ1-2
TGTGCCAGCAGGGGGCCCCACTATGGCTACACCTTC
CASRGPHYGYTF
>NA|NA|TRBV9|TRBJ2-2
TGTGCCAGCAGCGAAGGACTATACACCGGGGAGCTGTTTTTT
CASSEGLYTGELFF
>NA|TRBD1|TRBV7-9|TRBJ2-2
TGTGCCAGCACCCTCTTAGGGGGCCAATTGAACACCGGGGAGCTGTTTTTT
CASTLLGGQLNTGELFF
>NA|NA|TRBV11-3|TRBJ2-1
TGTGCCAGCAGCGGATACGAGAGCTCCTACAATGAGCAGTTCTTC
CASSGYESSYNEQFF
>few|TRBD2|TRBV30|TRBJ2-2
TGTGCCTGGTCTTTAGCGGGGGCCTTCACCGGGGAGCTGTTTTTT
CAWSLAGAFTGELFF
>NA|TRBD1|TRBV18|TRBJ2-5
TGTGCCAGCTCACCACCCAGAACCGGGACAGAAGAGACCCAGTACTTC
CASSPPRTGTEETQYF
>NA|TRBD2|TRBV4-2|TRBJ2-7
TGTGCCAGCAGCCAAACTAGCGGGGAGGTCTACGAGCAGTACTTC
CASSQTSGEVYEQYF
>few|NA|TRBV9|TRBJ1-1
TGTGCCAGCAGCGTAGCTACGAGACCTGCTTTCTTT
CASSVATRPAFF
>NA|TRBD2|TRBV6-1|TRBJ2-7
TGTGCCAGCAGTGTACTAGCGGGAGGGCTCTCCTACGAGCAGTACTTC
CASSVLAGGLSYEQYF
>NA|NA|TRBV7-8|TRBJ1-2
TGTGCCAGCAGCTCCCGCCAGGGGACCGTCTATGGCTACACCTTC
CASSSRQGTVYGYTF
>NA|NA|TRBV19|TRBJ1-2
TGTGCCAGTAGTATGCAGGGGAACTATGGCTACACCTTC
CASSMQGNYGYTF
>NA|NA|TRBV6-6|TRBJ2-4
TGTGCCAGCAGCCCCGGAACGGACATGGCCAAAAACATTCAGTACTTC
CASSPGTDMAKNIQYF
>NA|NA|TRBV5-1|TRBJ1-2
TGCGCCAGCAGCTTGGCCCAGGGTGAGGATGGCTACACCTTC
CASSLAQGEDGYTF
>once|TRBD1|TRBV6-6|TRBJ1-6
TGTGCCAGCAGCTGGACAGGGAGTAATTCACCCCTCCACTTT
CASSWTGSNSPLHF
>few|NA|TRBV13|TRBJ2-7
TGTGCCAGCAGCTCCAGACTCCGACAGGAAGCCTACGAGCAGTACTTC
CASSSRLRQEAYEQYF
>NA|NA|TRBV6-5|TRBJ1-6
TGTGCCAGCAGTCCTCTAGGGGGGGAGAATTCACCCCTCCACTTT
CASSPLGGENSPLHF
>NA|NA|TRBV4-2|TRBJ1-1
TGTGCCAGCAGCCAAGATCTTAGGGGGGTGGCTGAAGCTTTCTTT
CASSQDLRGVAEAFF
>NA|NA|TRBV9|TRBJ1-6
TGTGCCAGCAGCGTTTTCCCAGACCCGGATTCACCCCTCCACTTT
CASSVFPDPDSPLHF
>once|NA|TRBV25-1|TRBJ2-2
TGTGCCAGCAGTGCACTCCAGGGGAACACCGGGGAGCTGTTTTTT
CASSALQGNTGELFF
>NA|TRBD1|TRBV6-1|TRBJ1-5
TGTGCCAGCAGCAAAGGAGGGGGCACTCAGCCCCAGCATTTT
CASSKGGGTQPQHF
>once|TRBD2|TRBV11-2|TRBJ2-2
TGTGCCAGCAGCTTATGGGGGAGGGGAAACACCGGGGAGCTGTTTTTT
CASSLWGRGNTGELFF
>NA|NA|TRBV2|TRBJ1-5
TGTGCCAGCAGTCCATCAGGGGTTACTAGCAATCAGCCCCAGCATTTT
CASSPSGVTSNQPQHF
>NA|TRBD1|TRBV6-5|TRBJ2-7
TGTGCCAGCAGGAGCTCCCGGACAGGGGGATTCGAGCAGTACTTC
CASRSSRTGGFEQYF
>NA|TRBD1|TRBV19|TRBJ1-2
TGTGCCAGTAGTAGGGGACAGCAATCCTATGGCTACACCTTC
CASSRGQQSYGYTF
>NA|NA|TRBV15|TRBJ1-6
TGTGCCACCAGCAGAGATGTCCAGCCTAATTCACCCCTCCACTTT
CATSRDVQPNSPLHF
>NA|TRBD1|TRBV5-8|TRBJ2-2
TGTGCCAGCAGCTTGGCGGAGACAGGGCTAGCCGGGGAGCTGTTTTTT
CASSLAETGLAGELFF